The T cell receptor beta chain described here comes from a study of T-cell reconstitution after alpha-beta-depleted transplantation in children. Unique molecular identifiers tagged the TCRbeta library. TCRdb re-derived calls from the PCR reads in MiXCR, one entry per CDR3 protein. Seen here are about 490,000 distinct CDR3 sequences, about 11% observed once, and the top ten hold roughly 2%. This clonotype was counted ten times or more. Its specificity is not known. This CDR3 spans 13 amino acids. The V and J ends lost 4 bases and 3 bases respectively, with 12 bases between them. Germline V CDR1 and CDR2: SQVTM, ANQGSEA. General observations from the study: Several hundred expanded graft clones reportedly were the source of alpha-beta T cells about two months after transplant. Where some patients showed high TCRbeta diversity at day 60, it came from recipient T cells and thymic progenitors that had survived. At the one-year point after transplant, T-cell counts and TCRbeta diversity were found to come mostly from T cells that had been newly produced.

The V call is TRBV29-1, the J call TRBJ1-1, with D unresolved. This TCR was recovered from a child under 10 years old with inherited bone marrow failure, due to receive a stem cell transplant. The starting material was PBMCs, obtained before TCRalphabeta/CD19-depleted stem cell transplant. CDR3 sequence (DNA): TGCAGCGTTGTTACCCTTCGGGACACTGAAGCTTTCTTT. Translated: CSVVTLRDTEAFF.